This T cell receptor (beta chain) is from a study of T-cell memory formation after mild COVID-19. From the 5' RACE reads, TCRdb called clonotypes with MiXCR, one entry per CDR3 protein. The sample contains 530,000 or so distinct CDR3 sequences, roughly a sixth of which appear only once. About this clonotype: The target antigen is unknown.

The CDR3 contains 13 residues. V dropped 6 bases and J dropped 6 bases, with 14 bases sitting between them. CDR1 is MGHRA, CDR2 YSYEKL, per germline. Study outcomes and limitations: Contracting CD4+ clones sat mainly in CM and EM; CD8+ in EMRA.

This receptor was obtained from an adult woman who had mild COVID-19 (a few samples of this study predate the infection). Cell type and time point are not known. V usage is TRBV4-1 and J usage is TRBJ1-1; perhaps TRBD1 as D (5 bases). Source material: PBMCs or a T cell subset sorted from them (not recorded which). The CDR3 spells CASSQLGTPEAFF. In nucleotides, the CDR3 is TGCGCCAGCAGTCAGCTGGGGACCCCTGAAGCTTTCTTT.